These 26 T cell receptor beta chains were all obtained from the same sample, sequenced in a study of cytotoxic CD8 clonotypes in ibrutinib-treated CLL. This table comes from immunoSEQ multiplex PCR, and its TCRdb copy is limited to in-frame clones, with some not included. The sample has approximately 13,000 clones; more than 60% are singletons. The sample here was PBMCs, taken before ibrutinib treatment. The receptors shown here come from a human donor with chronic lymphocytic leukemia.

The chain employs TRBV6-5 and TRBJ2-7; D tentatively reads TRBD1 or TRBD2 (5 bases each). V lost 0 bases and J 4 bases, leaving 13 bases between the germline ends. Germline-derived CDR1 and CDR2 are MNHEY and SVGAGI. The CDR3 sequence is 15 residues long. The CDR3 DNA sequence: TGTGCCAGCAGTTACTCGATGGGGGATCGGTACGAGCAGTACTTC. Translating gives CASSYSMGDRYEQYF.

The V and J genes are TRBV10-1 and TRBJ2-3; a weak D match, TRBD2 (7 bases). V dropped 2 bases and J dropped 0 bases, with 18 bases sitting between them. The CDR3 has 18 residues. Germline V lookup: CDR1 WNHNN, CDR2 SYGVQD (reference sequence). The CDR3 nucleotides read TGCGCCAGCAGTGAGGGGCGGGGGCCCCTCCTTAGCACAGATACGCAGTATTTT. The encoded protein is CASSEGRGPLLSTDTQYF.

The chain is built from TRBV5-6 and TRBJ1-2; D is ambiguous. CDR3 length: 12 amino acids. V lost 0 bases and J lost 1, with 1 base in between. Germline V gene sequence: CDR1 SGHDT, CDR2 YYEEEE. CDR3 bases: TGTGCCAGCAGCTTGGTTAACTATGGCTACACCTTC. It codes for CASSLVNYGYTF. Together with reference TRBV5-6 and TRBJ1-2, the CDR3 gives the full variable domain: DAGVTQSPTHLIKTRGQQVTLRCSPKSGHDTVSWYQQALGQGPQFIFQYYEEEERQRGNFPDRFSGHQFPNYSSELNVNALLLGDSALYLCASSLVNYGYTFGSGTRLTVV.

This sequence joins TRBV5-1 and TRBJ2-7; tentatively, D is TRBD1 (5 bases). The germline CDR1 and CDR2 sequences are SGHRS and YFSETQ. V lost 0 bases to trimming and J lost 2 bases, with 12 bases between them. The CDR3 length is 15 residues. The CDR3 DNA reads TGCGCCAGCAGCTTGGGCCCGGACACCACCTACGAGCAGTACTTC. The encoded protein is CASSLGPDTTYEQYF.

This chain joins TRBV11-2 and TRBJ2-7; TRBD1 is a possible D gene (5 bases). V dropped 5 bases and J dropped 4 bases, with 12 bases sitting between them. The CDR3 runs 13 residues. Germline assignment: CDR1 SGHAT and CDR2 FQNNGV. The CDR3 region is CASSQRQWYEQYF. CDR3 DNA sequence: TGTGCCAGCAGCCAACGACAGTGGTACGAGCAGTACTTC.

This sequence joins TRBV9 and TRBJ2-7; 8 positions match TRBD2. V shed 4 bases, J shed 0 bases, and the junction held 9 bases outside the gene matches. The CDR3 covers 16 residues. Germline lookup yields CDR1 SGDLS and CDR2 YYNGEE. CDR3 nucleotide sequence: TGTGCCAGCAGCAAGACTAGCGCCCAGAGCTCCTACGAGCAGTACTTC. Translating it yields CASSKTSAQSSYEQYF. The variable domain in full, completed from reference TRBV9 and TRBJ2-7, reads DSGVTQTPKHLITATGQRVTLRCSPRSGDLSVYWYQQSLDQGLQFLIQYYNGEERAKGNILERFSAQQFPDLHSELNLSSLELGDSALYFCASSKTSAQSSYEQYFGPGTRLTVT.

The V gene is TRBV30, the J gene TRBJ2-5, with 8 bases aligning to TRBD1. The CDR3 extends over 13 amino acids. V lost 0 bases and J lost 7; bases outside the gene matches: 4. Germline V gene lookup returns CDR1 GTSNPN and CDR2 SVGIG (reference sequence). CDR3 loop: CAWSVRTGLTQYF. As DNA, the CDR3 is TGTGCCTGGAGTGTTAGGACAGGGTTGACCCAGTACTTC. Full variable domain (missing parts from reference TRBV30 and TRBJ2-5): SQTIHQWPATLVQPVGSPLSLECTVEGTSNPNLYWYRQAAGRGLQLLFYSVGIGQISSEVPQNLSASRPQDRQFILSSKKLLLSDSGFYLCAWSVRTGLTQYFGPGTRLLVL.

The CDR3 spells CASSQSRAGGPQQFF. The CDR3 coding sequence is TGTGCCAGCAGCCAATCAAGGGCGGGAGGGCCGCAGCAGTTCTTC. The chain uses TRBV16 and TRBJ2-1; 9 bases agree with TRBD2. Germline values: CDR1 KGHSY, CDR2 FQNENV. The CDR3 loop spans 15 amino acids. With V trimmed by 0 bases and J by 11 bases, 8 bases remained unmatched.

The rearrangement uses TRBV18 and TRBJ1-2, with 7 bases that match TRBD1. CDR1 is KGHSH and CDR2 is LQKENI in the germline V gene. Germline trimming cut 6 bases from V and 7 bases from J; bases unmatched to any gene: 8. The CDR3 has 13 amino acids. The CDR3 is CASSPGTAGGYTF. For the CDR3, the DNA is TGTGCCAGCTCCCCCGGGACAGCCGGTGGCTACACCTTC.

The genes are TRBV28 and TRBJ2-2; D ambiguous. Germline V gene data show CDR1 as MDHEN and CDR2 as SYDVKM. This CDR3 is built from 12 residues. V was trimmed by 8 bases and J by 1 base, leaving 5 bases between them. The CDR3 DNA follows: TGTGCCAGCGCCGGGAACACCGGGGAGCTGTTTTTT. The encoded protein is CASAGNTGELFF.

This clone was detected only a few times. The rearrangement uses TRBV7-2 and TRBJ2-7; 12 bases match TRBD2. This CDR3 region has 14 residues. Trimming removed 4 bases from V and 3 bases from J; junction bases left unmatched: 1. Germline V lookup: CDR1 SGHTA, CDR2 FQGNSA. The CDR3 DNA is TGTGCCAGCAGCTCGACTAGCGGGAGCTACGAGCAGTACTTC. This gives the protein CASSSTSGSYEQYF.

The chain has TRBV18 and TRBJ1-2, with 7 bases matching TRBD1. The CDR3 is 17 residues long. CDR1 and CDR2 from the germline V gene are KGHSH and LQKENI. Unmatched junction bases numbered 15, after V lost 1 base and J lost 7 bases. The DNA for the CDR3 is TGTGCCAGCTCACCACAGCTTGGGGTCAGGGGGAGAAGTGGCTACACCTTC. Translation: CASSPQLGVRGRSGYTF.

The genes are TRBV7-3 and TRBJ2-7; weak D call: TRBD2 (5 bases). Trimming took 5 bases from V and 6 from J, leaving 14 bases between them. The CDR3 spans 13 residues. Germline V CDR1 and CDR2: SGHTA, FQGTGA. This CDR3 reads CASSPSDWSEQYF. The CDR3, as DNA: TGTGCCAGCAGCCCGTCGGACTGGTCCGAGCAGTACTTC.

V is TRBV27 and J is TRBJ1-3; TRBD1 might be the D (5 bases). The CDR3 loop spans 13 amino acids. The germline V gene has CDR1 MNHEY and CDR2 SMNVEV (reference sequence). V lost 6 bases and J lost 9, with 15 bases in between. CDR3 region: CASRYDGGGTIYF. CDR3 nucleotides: TGTGCCAGCAGATACGACGGGGGGGGCACCATATATTTT.

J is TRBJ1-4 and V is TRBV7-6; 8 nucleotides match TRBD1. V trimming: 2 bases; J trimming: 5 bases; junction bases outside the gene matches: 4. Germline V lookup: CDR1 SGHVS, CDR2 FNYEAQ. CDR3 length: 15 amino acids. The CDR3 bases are TGTGCCAGCAGCTTAATGGGACAGGAAAATGAAAAACTGTTTTTT. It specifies CASSLMGQENEKLFF.

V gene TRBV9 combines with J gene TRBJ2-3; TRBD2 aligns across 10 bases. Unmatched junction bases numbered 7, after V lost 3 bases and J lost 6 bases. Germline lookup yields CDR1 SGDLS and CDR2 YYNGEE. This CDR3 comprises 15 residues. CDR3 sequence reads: CASSGSGGPADTQYF. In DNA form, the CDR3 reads TGTGCCAGCAGCGGTAGCGGGGGGCCCGCGGATACGCAGTATTTT. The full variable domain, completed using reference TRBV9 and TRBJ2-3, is DSGVTQTPKHLITATGQRVTLRCSPRSGDLSVYWYQQSLDQGLQFLIQYYNGEERAKGNILERFSAQQFPDLHSELNLSSLELGDSALYFCASSGSGGPADTQYFGPGTRLTVL.

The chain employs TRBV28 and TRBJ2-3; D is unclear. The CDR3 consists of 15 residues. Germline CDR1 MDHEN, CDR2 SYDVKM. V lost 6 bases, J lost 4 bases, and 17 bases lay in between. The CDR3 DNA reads TGTGCCAGCAGCCCCCCACCCCCCCGCGCAGATACGCAGTATTTT. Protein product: CASSPPPPRADTQYF.

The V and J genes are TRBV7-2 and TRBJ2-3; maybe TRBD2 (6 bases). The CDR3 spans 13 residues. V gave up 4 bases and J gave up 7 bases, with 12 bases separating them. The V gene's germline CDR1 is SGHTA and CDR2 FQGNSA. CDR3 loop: CASSSGDLNTQYF. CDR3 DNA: TGTGCCAGCAGCTCGGGGGACCTCAATACGCAGTATTTT.

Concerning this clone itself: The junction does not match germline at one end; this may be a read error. The CDR3 protein is CASSLAPLGGGTIGETQYF. In DNA, the CDR3 is TGTGCTAGCAGCTTAGCGCCCCTGGGCGGCGGTACCATAGGGGAGACCCAGTACTTC. The rearrangement uses TRBV7-7 and TRBJ2-5; maybe TRBD2 (5 bases). Germline CDR1 is SSHAT and CDR2 is FNYEAQ (reference sequence). CDR3 length: 19 residues.

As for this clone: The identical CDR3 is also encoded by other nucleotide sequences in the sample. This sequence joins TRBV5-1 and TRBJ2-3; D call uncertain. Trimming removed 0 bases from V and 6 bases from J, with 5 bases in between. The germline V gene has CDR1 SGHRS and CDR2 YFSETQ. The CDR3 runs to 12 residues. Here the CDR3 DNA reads TGCGCCAGCAGCTTGGGTGGGGATACGCAGTATTTT. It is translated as CASSLGGDTQYF.

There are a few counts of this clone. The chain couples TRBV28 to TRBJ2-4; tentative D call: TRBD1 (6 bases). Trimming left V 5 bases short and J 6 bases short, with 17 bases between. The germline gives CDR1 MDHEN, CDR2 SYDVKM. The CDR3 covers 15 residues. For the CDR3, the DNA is TGTGCCAGCAGTGGAGGACAGCCTCTCCGAAACATTCAGTACTTC. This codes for CASSGGQPLRNIQYF.

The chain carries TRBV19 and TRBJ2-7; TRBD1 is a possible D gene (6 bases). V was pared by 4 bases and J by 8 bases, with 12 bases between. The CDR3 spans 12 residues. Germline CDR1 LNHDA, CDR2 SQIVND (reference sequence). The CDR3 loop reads CASSTPGQQQYF. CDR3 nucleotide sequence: TGTGCCAGTAGTACCCCCGGACAGCAGCAGTACTTC.

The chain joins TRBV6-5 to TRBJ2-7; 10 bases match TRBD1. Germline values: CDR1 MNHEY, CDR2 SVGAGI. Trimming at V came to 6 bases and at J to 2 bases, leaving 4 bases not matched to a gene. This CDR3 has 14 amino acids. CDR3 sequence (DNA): TGTGCCAGCAGGGGGGGGACAGGGGCCTACGAGCAGTACTTC. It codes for CASRGGTGAYEQYF.

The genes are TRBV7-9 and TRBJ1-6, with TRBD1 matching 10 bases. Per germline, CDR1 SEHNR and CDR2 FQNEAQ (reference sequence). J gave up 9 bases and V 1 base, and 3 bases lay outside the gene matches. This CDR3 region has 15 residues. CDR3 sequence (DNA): TGTGCCAGCAGCTTAGGCGGGGACAGGGGTTCACCCCTCCACTTT. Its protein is CASSLGGDRGSPLHF.

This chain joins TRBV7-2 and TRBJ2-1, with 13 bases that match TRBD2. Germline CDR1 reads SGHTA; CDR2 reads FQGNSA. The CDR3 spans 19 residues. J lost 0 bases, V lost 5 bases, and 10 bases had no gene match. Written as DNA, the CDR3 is TGTGCCAGCAGCGCCCCCGGGACTAGCGGGACCCACTCCTACAATGAGCAGTTCTTC. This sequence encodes CASSAPGTSGTHSYNEQFF. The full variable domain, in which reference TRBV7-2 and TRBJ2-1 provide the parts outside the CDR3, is GAGVSQSPSNKVTEKGKDVELRCDPISGHTALYWYRQSLGQGLEFLIYFQGNSAPDKSGLPSDRFSAERTGGSVSTLTIQRTQQEDSAVYLCASSAPGTSGTHSYNEQFFGPGTRLTVL.

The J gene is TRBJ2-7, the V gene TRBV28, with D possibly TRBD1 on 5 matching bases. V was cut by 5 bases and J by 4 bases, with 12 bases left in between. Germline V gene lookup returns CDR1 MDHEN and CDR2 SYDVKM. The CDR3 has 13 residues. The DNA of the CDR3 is TGTGCCAGCAGTCCCCACCGACAGTACGAGCAGTACTTC. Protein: CASSPHRQYEQYF.